Below are 31 T cell receptor beta chains sequenced from a single sample in a study of neurological immune-mediated disorders. TCRdb independently ran MiXCR on the 5' RACE reads; one entry per CDR3 protein. The repertoire includes fewer than 50,000 distinct CDR3 sequences, roughly 15% of them detected once, and 3% to 4.5% sits in the top ten. Sequencing was carried out using CD4+ T cells from blood. The receptors shown here come from a woman in her sixties with HTLV-1-associated myelopathy (HAM/TSP).

Many counts were recorded for this clonotype. The chain uses TRBV20-1 and TRBJ2-7, with TRBD2 matching over 11 bases. There are 15 residues in the CDR3. Germline lookup yields CDR1 DFQATT and CDR2 SNEGSKA (reference sequence). V shed 5 bases and J 3 bases; nucleotides not matched to a gene: 9. This chain's CDR3 is CSAPSTSGEGYEQYF. The CDR3 nucleotides are TGCAGTGCTCCATCGACTAGCGGGGAAGGCTACGAGCAGTACTTC.

The sample holds many counts of this clonotype. The rearrangement links TRBV5-1 to TRBJ1-2; the match to TRBD1 covers 7 bases. V trimming: 8 bases; J trimming: 8 bases; junction bases outside the gene matches: 9. The CDR3 runs to 12 residues. Germline CDR1 reads SGHRS; CDR2 reads YFSETQ. CDR3 nucleotide sequence: TGCGCCAGTCGAAACCCGGACAGGGGCTACACCTTC. It yields the protein CASRNPDRGYTF.

This clonotype was picked up many times. V and J are TRBV5-1 and TRBJ1-1, with D possibly being TRBD1 (5 bases). Germline V lookup: CDR1 SGHRS, CDR2 YFSETQ. Trimming shortened V by 3 bases and J by 0 bases, and 12 bases separated the two germline ends. This CDR3 comprises 15 residues. The CDR3 spells CASSWGELLNTEAFF. In nucleotides, the CDR3 is TGCGCCAGCAGCTGGGGGGAGCTCCTGAACACTGAAGCTTTCTTT.

This clonotype was detected ten times or more. The chain is built from TRBV3-1 and TRBJ1-2; 8 nucleotides line up with TRBD1. CDR3 length: 13 amino acids. V shed 2 bases and J 9 bases; nucleotides not matched to a gene: 5. Germline lookup yields CDR1 LGHDT and CDR2 YNNKEL (reference sequence). The CDR3 region is CASSQMDRVSYTF. The CDR3, as DNA: TGTGCCAGCAGCCAAATGGACAGGGTGAGCTACACCTTC.

This clonotype appeared many times. This chain connects TRBV7-2 to TRBJ2-3; TRBD2 matches at 9 bases. Losses at the gene ends were 2 bases for V and 4 bases for J; bases not matched to a gene: 13. Germline assignment: CDR1 SGHTA and CDR2 FQGNSA. The CDR3 is made up of 18 amino acids. As DNA, the CDR3 is TGTGCCAGCAGCTTACTAGCGGGGAGTCTCCTGGGGGCAGATACGCAGTATTTT. Protein: CASSLLAGSLLGADTQYF.

This clonotype has ten or more counts. The CDR3 coding sequence is TGTGCCATCATGACGGGGCCCGGTTATGGCTACACCTTC. Translation gives CAIMTGPGYGYTF. The chain recombines TRBV10-3 with TRBJ1-2, with a tentative D call TRBD1 (5 bases). The CDR3 extends over 13 amino acids. With 7 bases removed from V and 5 bases from J, the gap between germline ends came to 14 bases. The germline gives CDR1 ENHRY, CDR2 SYGVKD.

This clonotype was picked up many times. V and J are TRBV5-1 and TRBJ2-6; no clear D gene. Deletions cut 5 bases from V and 0 bases from J, with 6 bases between. The germline V gene encodes CDR1 SGHRS and CDR2 YFSETQ. The CDR3 loop spans 14 amino acids. The CDR3 protein is CASSINSGANVLTF. The CDR3 nucleotides are TGCGCCAGCAGTATAAACTCTGGGGCCAACGTCCTGACTTTC.

This clonotype was found many times. This chain joins TRBV12-3 or TRBV12-4 and TRBJ2-1; D is unclear. Trimming stripped 4 bases from V and 0 bases from J, with 16 bases between. This CDR3 region has 17 residues. CDR3 nucleotides: TGTGCCAGCAGTTCGGGCACTCGGGCAGCCTCCTACAATGAGCAGTTCTTC. This translates into CASSSGTRAASYNEQFF.

In this sample, this clonotype turned up many times. In DNA, the CDR3 is TGTGCCAGCTTGGCTAGCATTAGGAATGAGCAGTTCTTC. Its protein product is CASLASIRNEQFF. The rearrangement joins TRBV12-3 or TRBV12-4 to TRBJ2-1; D possibly corresponds to TRBD2 (5 bases). Between the trimmed V and J ends, which lost 8 bases and 7 bases, there was a span of 15 bases. The CDR3 extends over 13 amino acids.

Judged by abundance, this clonotype is medium-sized (0.01 to 0.1%). The chain couples TRBV20-1 to TRBJ2-7; D unresolved. V was pared by 4 bases and J by 3 bases, with 13 bases between. Germline V gives CDR1 DFQATT, CDR2 SNEGSKA (reference sequence). The CDR3 extends over 13 amino acids. The DNA of the CDR3 is TGCAGTGCTATGTGGCAGGCGAACTACGAGCAGTACTTC. It codes for CSAMWQANYEQYF.

This clonotype has a count of ten or more. The rearrangement joins TRBV7-9 to TRBJ1-2; D possibly corresponds to TRBD1 (6 bases). The ends were cut back, 2 bases at V and 3 bases at J, with 13 bases in the middle. CDR3 length: 15 amino acids. Germline V gene lookup returns CDR1 SEHNR and CDR2 FQNEAQ (reference sequence). The CDR3, as DNA: TGTGCCAGCAGCTTAAGCCAGGGGAGGGACTATGGCTACACCTTC. This codes for CASSLSQGRDYGYTF. The full variable domain, with the rest looked up from reference TRBV7-9 and TRBJ1-2, is DTGVSQNPRHKITKRGQNVTFRCDPISEHNRLYWYRQTLGQGPEFLTYFQNEAQLEKSRLLSDRFSAERPKGSFSTLEIQRTEQGDSAMYLCASSLSQGRDYGYTFGSGTRLTVV.

This chain connects TRBV5-1 to TRBJ2-3, with 11 bases fitting TRBD2. The CDR3 extends over 16 amino acids. Germline V gene data show CDR1 as SGHRS and CDR2 as YFSETQ. V gave up 4 bases and J gave up 3 bases; unmatched junction bases: 7. The CDR3 DNA follows: TGCGCCAGCAGCCGACTAGCGGGGTGGAGTACAGATACGCAGTATTTT. Amino acid sequence: CASSRLAGWSTDTQYF.

This clonotype showed up many times. V usage is TRBV12-3 or TRBV12-4 and J usage is TRBJ2-7, with no clear D. Trimming took 7 bases from V and 2 from J, leaving 18 bases between them. The CDR3 contains 15 residues. CDR3 in amino acids: CASTRWDGFPYEQYF. In nucleotides, the CDR3 is TGTGCCAGCACCCGCTGGGATGGGTTTCCCTACGAGCAGTACTTC.

The rearrangement joins TRBV12-3 or TRBV12-4 to TRBJ2-1; TRBD2 is a possible D gene (6 bases). The ends were cut back, 7 bases at V and 5 bases at J, with 15 bases in the middle. This CDR3 spans 14 amino acids. CDR3 coding DNA: TGTGCCAGCACTCTAGCGTCTCCCGACAATGAGCAGTTCTTC. This codes for CASTLASPDNEQFF.

This clonotype was recorded many times. The CDR3 region has the DNA TGTGCCAGCAGCGCCACAGGGTCCGGGGATCAGCCCCAGCATTTT. Translating gives CASSATGSGDQPQHF. This chain connects TRBV6-5 to TRBJ1-5; the D gene is possibly TRBD1 (6 bases). This CDR3 spans 15 amino acids. CDR1 is MNHEY and CDR2 is SVGAGI in the germline V gene. Trimming stripped 6 bases from V and 5 bases from J, with 17 bases between.

This clonotype was seen repeatedly, ten times or more. The chain couples TRBV6-5 to TRBJ1-1; TRBD1 agrees at 9 bases. V was pared by 3 bases and J by 0 bases, with 2 bases of the junction left unmatched. Germline CDR1 is MNHEY and CDR2 is SVGAGI. The CDR3 sequence is 15 residues long. The CDR3 protein is CASSYWTGVNTEAFF. CDR3 sequence (DNA): TGTGCCAGCAGTTATTGGACAGGGGTGAACACTGAAGCTTTCTTT.

The chain combines TRBV7-2 with TRBJ2-5, with D possibly TRBD2 on 7 matching bases. This CDR3 region has 14 residues. CDR1 SGHTA and CDR2 FQGNSA come from the germline V gene. Trimming pared 5 bases from V and 5 bases from J, leaving 15 bases between. The CDR3 loop reads CASSRGGGRETQYF. The CDR3 DNA reads as TGTGCCAGCAGCCGCGGCGGGGGCAGGGAGACCCAGTACTTC.

This clonotype occurred many times. The CDR3 here is CSVEVGTGTEAFF. The CDR3 nucleotides are TGCAGCGTTGAAGTCGGGACAGGGACTGAAGCTTTCTTT. The chain recombines TRBV29-1 with TRBJ1-1; the match to TRBD1 covers 9 bases. Germline trimming cut 1 base from V and 5 bases from J; bases unmatched to any gene: 2. The CDR3 totals 13 residues. CDR1 is SQVTM, CDR2 ANQGSEA, per germline.

This clonotype was observed many times. This chain connects TRBV5-1 to TRBJ2-3; 7 bases map to TRBD1. The junction had 1 base not matched to a gene; V was cut back by 0 bases and J by 0 bases. The CDR3 runs 15 residues. Germline values: CDR1 SGHRS, CDR2 YFSETQ. CDR3 protein: CASSLEGQSTDTQYF. The CDR3 coding sequence is TGCGCCAGCAGCTTGGAGGGACAGAGCACAGATACGCAGTATTTT.

This clonotype was seen many times. The chain employs TRBV6-2 or TRBV6-3 and TRBJ1-3; a weak D match, TRBD1 (5 bases). The CDR3 is 14 residues long. V was clipped by 6 bases and J by 0 bases, with 9 bases between them. Germline values: CDR1 MNHEY, CDR2 SVGEGT. CDR3 bases: TGTGCCAGCAGCTGGGACGGCTCTGGAAACACCATATATTTT. It is translated as CASSWDGSGNTIYF.

This clonotype was recorded at least ten times. V is TRBV10-3 and J is TRBJ2-1, with D unclear. The V end was cut by 0 bases, the J end by 4 bases, with 10 bases between. Germline V gene sequence: CDR1 ENHRY, CDR2 SYGVKD. The CDR3 is 15 amino acids. Here the CDR3 DNA reads TGTGCCATCAGTGAGTCGGAACTCCGTTACAATGAGCAGTTCTTC. This translates into CAISESELRYNEQFF.

V usage is TRBV25-1 and J usage is TRBJ1-1; D uncertain. V was cut by 3 bases and J by 1 base, with 6 bases left in between. In germline, CDR1 is MGHDK, CDR2 SYGVNS. CDR3 length: 13 amino acids. The CDR3 coding sequence is TGTGCCAGCAGTGACCCAGGGAACACTGAAGCTTTCTTT. Its translation: CASSDPGNTEAFF.

This chain links TRBV18 with TRBJ2-3, with D unresolved. Germline CDR1 and CDR2: KGHSH and LQKENI. V lost 0 bases and J lost 5, with 3 bases in between. The CDR3 sequence is 12 residues long. CDR3: CASSPPIDTQYF. The CDR3 DNA sequence: TGTGCCAGCTCACCACCGATAGATACGCAGTATTTT. Full variable domain (outside the CDR3, taken from reference TRBV18 and TRBJ2-3): NAGVMQNPRHLVRRRGQEARLRCSPMKGHSHVYWYRQLPEEGLKFMVYLQKENIIDESGMPKERFSAEFPKEGPSILRIQQVVRGDSAAYFCASSPPIDTQYFGPGTRLTVL.

This clonotype was seen ten or more times. V gene TRBV11-2 combines with J gene TRBJ2-3; 7 nucleotides align to TRBD2. The CDR3 has 16 residues. Unmatched junction bases numbered 7, after V lost 4 bases and J lost 0 bases. The V gene's germline CDR1 is SGHAT and CDR2 FQNNGV. The CDR3 region has the DNA TGTGCCAGCAGCTCAAGAGCGGGGAGGAGCACAGATACGCAGTATTTT. This encodes CASSSRAGRSTDTQYF.

This clonotype was picked up many times. V usage is TRBV4-2 and J usage is TRBJ1-1; TRBD1 is a possible D gene (6 bases). There are 14 residues in the CDR3. CDR1 LGHNA and CDR2 YNFKEQ come from the germline V gene. Trimming removed 4 bases at V and 4 bases at J, with 13 bases between. CDR3 residues: CASSRGGGATEAFF. The DNA of the CDR3 is TGTGCCAGCAGCCGGGGAGGGGGGGCCACTGAAGCTTTCTTT.

The chain carries TRBV30 and TRBJ1-2, with D possibly TRBD1 on 6 matching bases. Germline V lookup: CDR1 GTSNPN, CDR2 SVGIG (reference sequence). This CDR3 has 12 amino acids. V lost 6 bases and J 5 bases, leaving 13 bases between the germline ends. The CDR3 DNA reads as TGTGCCTGTATGGGGACAACTTATGGCTACACCTTC. Protein sequence: CACMGTTYGYTF.

This sequence joins TRBV30 and TRBJ2-1, with D possibly TRBD1 on 5 matching bases. This CDR3 has 14 amino acids. V shed 4 bases and J shed 3 bases, with 13 bases lying between them. Germline V gene data show CDR1 as GTSNPN and CDR2 as SVGIG (reference sequence). CDR3 residues: CAWTPQGYYNEQFF. The CDR3, as DNA: TGTGCCTGGACCCCCCAGGGCTACTACAATGAGCAGTTCTTC.

This clonotype was picked up many times. V is TRBV27 and J is TRBJ1-6, with 10 bases lining up with TRBD1. After removal of 0 bases from V and 7 bases from J, the junction contained 27 bases not matched to a gene. Germline V gene sequence: CDR1 MNHEY, CDR2 SMNVEV (reference sequence). This CDR3 is 24 amino acids long. The CDR3 sequence is CASSLSPFPRGQGRLNLGNSPLHF. As DNA, the CDR3 is TGTGCCAGCAGTTTATCCCCATTCCCTCGGGGACAGGGGCGCCTTAATCTCGGCAATTCACCCCTCCACTTT.

This clonotype occurred a few times. The gene calls are TRBV11-2 and TRBJ2-1; TRBD2 agrees at 11 bases. The CDR3 contains 15 residues. The germline CDR1 and CDR2 sequences are SGHAT and FQNNGV. J gave up 6 bases and V 6 bases, and 7 bases lay outside the gene matches. The CDR3 DNA is TGTGCCAGCAGTCCACTAGCGGGGGTGAGCAATGAGCAGTTCTTC. Translation gives CASSPLAGVSNEQFF.

This clonotype appeared many times. This sequence joins TRBV10-3 and TRBJ2-1; TRBD2 matches 13 bases. With V trimmed by 0 bases and J by 7 bases, 6 bases remained unmatched. From germline, CDR1 is ENHRY and CDR2 SYGVKD. This CDR3 contains 17 residues. DNA of the CDR3: TGTGCCATCAGTGAGTCGACGGGGACTAGCGGGGAAAATGAGCAGTTCTTC. Translating gives CAISESTGTSGENEQFF.

On this clonotype: One end of the junction is discordant with germline, which a read error may explain. This chain uses TRBV5-1 with TRBJ2-3; 10 bases map to TRBD2. CDR1 SGHRS and CDR2 YFSETQ come from the germline V gene. This CDR3 comprises 17 residues. CDR3 DNA sequence: TGCGCCAGCATCTTGGAAGGCGGGCTAGCGGGGGTGCACACGCAGTATTTT. Translating gives CASILEGGLAGVHTQYF.